Sequencing of this T cell receptor beta chain was carried out in a study of T cell responses to AZD1222 COVID-19 vaccine. The study's findings and limits: The donors showed a predominance of white British ancestry and of females, with possible underestimation of clonal diversity. Nearly half of spike-specific TCRs reportedly target variant regions that are unmutated in the B.1.351 and B.1.1.7 variants. Increased Spike-specific TCR breadth and depth were observed after two AZD1222 doses.

Profiled with immunoSEQ multiplex PCR; TCRdb holds only in-frame clones, not every one. The profile covers approximately 190,000 clones, with around nine tenths appearing a single time and approximately 4% taken by the ten largest. In regard to this clone: The target antigen is unknown.

This sequence was found in an adult who received the MenACWY meningococcal vaccine as a control. The material was peripheral blood, obtained 28 days after the second dose of the MenACWY control vaccine.

The CDR3 DNA is TGTGCCAGCAGCTACGCAAGCAGGGATCAGCCCCAGCATTTT. This sequence encodes CASSYASRDQPQHF. The chain links TRBV7-9 to TRBJ1-5; weak D call: TRBD1 (5 bases). This CDR3 region has 14 residues. V was cut by 4 bases and J by 5 bases, with 12 bases left in between. The germline V gene has CDR1 SEHNR and CDR2 FQNEAQ (reference sequence). The complete variable domain, with remaining parts taken from reference TRBV7-9 and TRBJ1-5, reads DTGVSQNPRHKITKRGQNVTFRCDPISEHNRLYWYRQTLGQGPEFLTYFQNEAQLEKSRLLSDRFSAERPKGSFSTLEIQRTEQGDSAMYLCASSYASRDQPQHFGDGTRLSIL.